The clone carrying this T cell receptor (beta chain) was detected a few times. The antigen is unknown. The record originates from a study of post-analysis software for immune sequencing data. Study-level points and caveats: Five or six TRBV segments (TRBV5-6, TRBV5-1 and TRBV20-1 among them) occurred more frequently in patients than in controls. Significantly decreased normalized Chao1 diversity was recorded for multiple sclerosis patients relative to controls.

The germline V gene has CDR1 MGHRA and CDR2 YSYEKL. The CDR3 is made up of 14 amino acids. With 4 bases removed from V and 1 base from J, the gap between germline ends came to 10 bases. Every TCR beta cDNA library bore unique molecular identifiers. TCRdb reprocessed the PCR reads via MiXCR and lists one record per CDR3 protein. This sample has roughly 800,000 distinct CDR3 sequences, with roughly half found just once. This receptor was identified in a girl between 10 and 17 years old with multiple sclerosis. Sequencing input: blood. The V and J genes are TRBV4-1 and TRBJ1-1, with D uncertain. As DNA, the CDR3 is TGCGCCAGCAGCCGGAGGACGGAGAACACTGAAGCTTTCTTT. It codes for CASSRRTENTEAFF.